The source of this T cell receptor beta chain is a study of blood T cell dynamics during melanoma immunotherapy. The CDR3 runs to 15 residues. J gave up 0 bases and V 6 bases, and 7 bases lay outside the gene matches. Germline V gene lookup returns CDR1 LNHDA and CDR2 SQIVND (reference sequence). With regard to this clone: Its target is not known.

Indicated time point: week 3, after first cycle of checkpoint inhibitor. Apart from two fast progressors, RECIST 1.1 response was judged 12 weeks post-infusion. DNA loading was fixed at 350 to 450 ng for all bulk PBMC samples. The protocol was immunoSEQ multiplex PCR, while the TCRdb copy is restricted to in-frame clones and leaves out a portion. The profile shows some 9,800 clones, about 85% of them singletons. Whole-study results and caveats: At W3, later disease-control patients showed bifurcated PBMC repertoire changes, unlike progressors. Clones driving repertoire changes may be melanoma-specific or general immune activation.

Material: blood, obtained from a patient treated with checkpoint blockade. This sequence originates from a human donor with melanoma. The chain couples TRBV19 to TRBJ1-2; TRBD1 matches at 7 bases. The CDR3: CASRITGVANYGYTF. In DNA form, the CDR3 reads TGTGCCAGTAGGATTACAGGGGTAGCTAACTATGGCTACACCTTC.